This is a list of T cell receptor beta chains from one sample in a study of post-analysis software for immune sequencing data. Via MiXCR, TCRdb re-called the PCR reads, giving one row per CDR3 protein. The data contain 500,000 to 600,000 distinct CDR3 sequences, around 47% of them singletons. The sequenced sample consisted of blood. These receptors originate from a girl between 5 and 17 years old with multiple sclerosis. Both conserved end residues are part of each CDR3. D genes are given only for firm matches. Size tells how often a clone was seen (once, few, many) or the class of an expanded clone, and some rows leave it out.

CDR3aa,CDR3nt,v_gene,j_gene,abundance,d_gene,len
CASSWGTGSSYEQYF,TGTGCCAGCAGCTGGGGGACAGGGTCCTCCTACGAGCAGTACTTC,TRBV11-2,TRBJ2-7,.,TRBD1,15
CASSLQTGKPYEQYF,TGTGCCAGCAGCTTACAGACAGGGAAACCCTACGAGCAGTACTTC,TRBV7-2,TRBJ2-7,.,TRBD1,15
CASSQGAGLQYF,TGTGCCAGCAGCCAAGGAGCAGGGCTTCAGTACTTC,TRBV3-1,TRBJ2-4,few,.,12
CASSLRRRETQYF,TGTGCCAGCAGTTTAAGAAGGCGGGAGACCCAGTACTTC,TRBV28,TRBJ2-5,.,.,13
CASSPIGGALEQFF,TGTGCCAGCAGTCCAATCGGGGGAGCTCTTGAGCAGTTCTTC,TRBV12-3/TRBV12-4,TRBJ2-1,.,.,14
CASSGASGSYNEQFF,TGTGCCAGCAGTGGGGCTAGCGGGAGCTACAATGAGCAGTTCTTC,TRBV2,TRBJ2-1,.,TRBD2,15
CASSQDLRGVSTDTQYF,TGTGCCAGCAGCCAAGATTTACGGGGGGTCTCCACAGATACGCAGTATTTT,TRBV4-2,TRBJ2-3,.,TRBD2,17
CASSFGQGLNTEAFF,TGTGCCAGCAGCTTCGGACAGGGGCTGAACACTGAAGCTTTCTTT,TRBV5-6,TRBJ1-1,.,TRBD1,15
CANSLGDSYEQYF,TGTGCCAACAGTTTAGGAGACTCCTACGAGCAGTACTTC,TRBV12-3/TRBV12-4,TRBJ2-7,.,.,13
CASSRRGRVTEAFF,TGTGCCAGCAGCCGGAGGGGGCGCGTCACTGAAGCTTTCTTT,TRBV11-1,TRBJ1-1,.,TRBD1,14
CASSLGMGYGYTF,TGCGCCAGCAGCTTGGGCATGGGCTATGGCTACACCTTC,TRBV5-1,TRBJ1-2,once,.,13
CASSSLGTYEQYF,TGTGCCAGCAGCTCCCTAGGGACCTACGAGCAGTACTTC,TRBV11-2,TRBJ2-7,.,.,13
CASNDGRAYNEQFF,TGTGCCAGCAACGACGGGAGGGCCTACAATGAGCAGTTCTTC,TRBV7-9,TRBJ2-1,.,TRBD2,14
CSVGPRLAGGPREQYF,TGCAGCGTTGGCCCCCGCTTAGCGGGAGGGCCACGAGAGCAGTACTTC,TRBV29-1,TRBJ2-5,few,TRBD2,16
CASSLEGTLKLEQYF,TGCGCCAGCAGCTTGGAGGGGACTCTAAAACTCGAGCAGTACTTC,TRBV5-1,TRBJ2-7,.,.,15
CASSRGIQETQYF,TGTGCCAGCAGTCGTGGCATCCAAGAGACCCAGTACTTC,TRBV6-1,TRBJ2-5,.,.,13
CASSAGGEDTQYF,TGTGCCAGCTCAGCGGGGGGGGAAGATACGCAGTATTTT,TRBV9,TRBJ2-3,.,TRBD2,13
CASSYSAGVPYEQYF,TGTGCCAGCAGTTACTCGGCAGGGGTGCCATACGAGCAGTACTTC,TRBV6-5,TRBJ2-7,few,.,15
CASSQQSDRGEQFF,TGCGCCAGCAGCCAGCAATCGGACAGGGGTGAGCAGTTCTTC,TRBV4-1,TRBJ2-1,few,TRBD1,14
CSAFTSGSTDTQYF,TGCAGTGCCTTTACTAGCGGGAGCACCGATACGCAGTATTTT,TRBV20-1,TRBJ2-3,.,TRBD2,14
CASSPGAGDNEQFF,TGTGCCAGCAGCCCAGGGGCAGGGGACAATGAGCAGTTCTTC,TRBV7-9,TRBJ2-1,.,.,14
CASSQRDYEQYF,TGTGCCAGCAGCCAAAGGGACTACGAGCAGTACTTC,TRBV3-1,TRBJ2-7,.,.,12
CASTPWRGNTEAFF,TGTGCCAGCACCCCATGGAGGGGGAACACTGAAGCTTTCTTT,TRBV7-9,TRBJ1-1,.,.,14
CASSLLTGVAWVDQPQHF,TGTGCCAGCAGCTTATTAACAGGGGTGGCGTGGGTGGATCAGCCCCAGCATTTT,TRBV7-8,TRBJ1-5,.,TRBD1,18
CSVAGIISYERYF,TGCAGCGTTGCGGGAATCATCTCCTACGAGCGGTACTTC,TRBV29-1,TRBJ2-7,few,.,13
CASSLQAYGYTF,TGTGCCAGCAGTTTACAGGCGTACGGCTACACCTTC,TRBV28,TRBJ1-2,.,.,12
CASSQGSGDPEAFF,TGTGCCAGCAGCCAAGGCTCGGGGGACCCTGAAGCTTTCTTT,TRBV3-1,TRBJ1-1,.,.,14
CAISNREGYEQYF,TGTGCCATCAGTAACAGGGAGGGGTACGAGCAGTACTTC,TRBV10-3,TRBJ2-7,.,.,13
CASSYSGGSAYNEQFF,TGTGCCAGCAGTTACTCCGGCGGGTCCGCATACAATGAGCAGTTCTTC,TRBV6-5,TRBJ2-1,once,.,16
CASTKGGDPTADTQYF,TGCGCCAGCACCAAAGGGGGAGACCCTACGGCAGATACGCAGTATTTT,TRBV5-1,TRBJ2-3,few,.,16
CSAPQGGGTEAFF,TGCAGCGCCCCTCAGGGTGGGGGAACTGAAGCTTTCTTT,TRBV29-1,TRBJ1-1,few,.,13
CASSYGTSSTYNEQFF,TGTGCCAGCAGTTACGGGACTTCATCTACCTACAATGAGCAGTTCTTC,TRBV6-2/TRBV6-3,TRBJ2-1,.,.,16
CASRGPTGTNEQFF,TGTGCCAGCAGGGGGCCCACGGGTACGAATGAGCAGTTCTTC,TRBV12-3/TRBV12-4,TRBJ2-1,few,.,14
CASSLGFRGYPRRGGYTF,TGTGCCAGCAGCTTAGGCTTTAGGGGGTACCCCCGACGAGGGGGCTACACCTTC,TRBV7-2,TRBJ1-2,few,.,18
CASSFAGGTYEQYF,TGTGCCAGCAGTTTTGCAGGGGGAACCTACGAGCAGTACTTC,TRBV5-1,TRBJ2-7,.,TRBD1,14
CSVEGNAGLAGVRSYNEQFF,TGCAGCGTTGAGGGTAATGCCGGACTAGCGGGAGTACGCTCCTACAATGAGCAGTTCTTC,TRBV29-1,TRBJ2-1,.,TRBD2,20
CASSQRGGGYTF,TGTGCCAGCAGTCAAAGAGGGGGTGGCTACACCTTC,TRBV28,TRBJ1-2,.,.,12
CASSSWAPGPSLEMNSYEQYF,TGTGCCAGCAGTTCGTGGGCACCGGGACCCTCGCTGGAGATGAACTCCTACGAGCAGTACTTC,TRBV6-2/TRBV6-3,TRBJ2-7,.,.,21
CSTRRGLATKGTQYF,TGCAGCACACGGAGGGGACTAGCGACAAAGGGGACCCAGTACTTC,TRBV29-1,TRBJ2-5,.,TRBD2,15
CASSPPRGDTEAFF,TGTGCCAGCAGCCCCCCTAGGGGGGACACTGAAGCTTTCTTT,TRBV9,TRBJ1-1,few,.,14
CASSPRGLSNQPQHF,TGTGCCAGCAGCCCCCGGGGGCTATCCAATCAGCCCCAGCATTTT,TRBV12-3/TRBV12-4,TRBJ1-5,.,.,15
CASGYPTTDTQYF,TGTGCTAGTGGTTACCCGACCACAGATACGCAGTATTTT,TRBV12-5,TRBJ2-3,.,.,13
CASSLGAGTNYGYTF,TGTGCCAGCAGCTTAGGAGCAGGGACCAACTATGGCTACACCTTC,TRBV7-8,TRBJ1-2,few,.,15
CASSNSGTFTDTQYF,TGTGCCAGCAGTAACTCCGGGACATTCACAGATACGCAGTATTTT,TRBV25-1,TRBJ2-3,.,.,15
CSVGLAGGQFF,TGCAGCGTTGGTTTAGCAGGAGGGCAGTTCTTC,TRBV29-1,TRBJ2-1,.,.,11
CASSYSIGREVGDTQYF,TGTGCCAGCAGTTACTCGATAGGGCGGGAGGTGGGAGATACGCAGTATTTT,TRBV6-5,TRBJ2-3,few,TRBD2,17